Presented here are 23 T cell receptor beta chains from one specimen sequenced in a study of blood T cells in healthy people across ages. The use of a sample-barcoded 5' primer and a J-beta primer mix characterized a second PCR of 7 to 11 cycles. TCRdb analysed the 5' RACE reads with MiXCR anew, one entry per CDR3 protein. Among about 1.1 million distinct CDR3 sequences, under 40% were seen once, and the ten largest hold over 10%. The sequenced sample was blood. All receptors come from a young man in good health.

As concerns this clonotype: Relative to the germline gene, one junction end is altered; a read error may explain this. The J gene is TRBJ2-1, the V gene TRBV13; perhaps TRBD1 as D (6 bases). This CDR3 comprises 16 residues. From germline, CDR1 is PRHDT and CDR2 FYEKMQ (reference sequence). As DNA, the CDR3 is TGTGCCAACAGCCCCGCTTTAAGGACAGTTTACAATGAGCAGTTCTTC. Protein: CANSPALRTVYNEQFF.

This chain links TRBV7-2 with TRBJ2-3; D remains ambiguous. The CDR3 is made up of 15 amino acids. CDR1 SGHTA and CDR2 FQGNSA come from the germline V gene. Trimming removed 5 bases from V and 2 bases from J, with 14 bases in between. As DNA, the CDR3 is TGTGCCAGCAGCGGCACGGTGGGTCACACAGATACGCAGTATTTT. Its translation is CASSGTVGHTDTQYF. Filled out from reference TRBV7-2 and TRBJ2-3, the complete variable domain reads GAGVSQSPSNKVTEKGKDVELRCDPISGHTALYWYRQSLGQGLEFLIYFQGNSAPDKSGLPSDRFSAERTGGSVSTLTIQRTQQEDSAVYLCASSGTVGHTDTQYFGPGTRLTVL.

The chain combines TRBV20-1 with TRBJ2-3, with 8 nucleotides matching TRBD2. Per the germline V gene, CDR1 is DFQATT and CDR2 is SNEGSKA (reference sequence). The CDR3 has 14 residues. The V gene end was trimmed by 0 bases and the J gene end by 4 bases; junction bases not matched to a gene: 3. CDR3 sequence reads: CSARDMRGADTQYF. The CDR3 coding sequence is TGCAGTGCTAGAGATATGCGGGGGGCAGATACGCAGTATTTT.

The chain joins TRBV27 to TRBJ1-6, with 7 bases lining up with TRBD1. V shed 6 bases and J 6 bases; nucleotides not matched to a gene: 14. Germline values: CDR1 MNHEY, CDR2 SMNVEV (reference sequence). The CDR3 has 17 amino acids. The CDR3 region has the DNA TGTGCCAGCAGCGACACCGGGGACAGCGGATTTAATTCACCCCTCCACTTT. This codes for CASSDTGDSGFNSPLHF.

As for this clonotype: Its ends do not fully match the called genes, so a read error is possible. The rearrangement joins TRBV4-3 to TRBJ1-1, with a tentative D call TRBD1 (5 bases). CDR1 LGHNA and CDR2 YSLEER come from the germline V gene. The CDR3 is made up of 14 amino acids. The CDR3: CAGSQGVEGTEAFF. As DNA, the CDR3 is TGCGCCGGCAGCCAAGGGGTGGAAGGCACTGAAGCTTTCTTT.

This clonotype was counted ten times or more. The chain carries TRBV12-3 or TRBV12-4 and TRBJ2-1; a weak D match, TRBD2 (5 bases). TRBJ2-7 explains the end of the DNA better; the J call may be wrong. The CDR3 consists of 15 residues. This CDR3 is CASSLGRSTYNEQYF. DNA for the CDR3: TGTGCCAGCAGTTTAGGGAGGAGCACCTACAATGAGCAGTACTTC.

The J gene is TRBJ2-7, the V gene TRBV6-2 or TRBV6-3; 8 bases map to TRBD1. This CDR3 has 15 residues. Germline V CDR1 and CDR2: MNHEY, SVGEGT. After removal of 6 bases from V and 3 bases from J, the junction contained 10 bases not matched to a gene. The CDR3, as DNA: TGTGCCAGCAGCCCCATTGGACAGGGTAACTACGAGCAGTACTTC. It is translated as CASSPIGQGNYEQYF.

This clonotype was picked up a small number of times. V gene TRBV4-3 combines with J gene TRBJ1-5; possible D gene TRBD1, 5 bases. Germline V gene lookup returns CDR1 LGHNA and CDR2 YSLEER. This CDR3 has 14 amino acids. The ends were cut back, 2 bases at V and 7 bases at J, with 12 bases in the middle. CDR3 amino acids: CASSQLIQGQPQHF. DNA for the CDR3: TGCGCCAGCAGCCAACTAATCCAGGGCCAGCCCCAGCATTTT.

The genes are TRBV7-2 and TRBJ1-5; the D gene is possibly TRBD1 (5 bases). Germline lookup yields CDR1 SGHTA and CDR2 FQGNSA. The V and J ends lost 1 base and 7 bases respectively, with 14 bases between them. This CDR3 spans 15 amino acids. CDR3 DNA: TGTGCCAGCAGCTTAGGCGTGAAGGGGCGGCAGCCCCAGCATTTT. It is translated as CASSLGVKGRQPQHF.

Ten or more counts support this clonotype. The gene calls are TRBV5-1 and TRBJ1-1, with D tentatively TRBD1 (6 bases). The V end lost 0 bases, the J end lost 1 base, and 7 bases lay between the germline ends. The CDR3 extends over 14 amino acids. Germline V gene sequence: CDR1 SGHRS, CDR2 YFSETQ. The DNA for the CDR3 is TGCGCCAGCAGCTTGGCAGGGGCGAACACTGAAGCTTTCTTT. Its protein product is CASSLAGANTEAFF.

This clonotype was detected once. The chain uses TRBV20-1 and TRBJ2-2; the D is unclear. The CDR3 is 17 residues long. CDR1 is DFQATT, CDR2 SNEGSKA, per germline (reference sequence). With 3 bases removed from V and 2 bases from J, the gap between germline ends came to 19 bases. The CDR3 sequence: CSASAKRTADNTGELFF. The CDR3 nucleotides read TGCAGTGCTAGTGCCAAAAGGACGGCCGACAACACCGGGGAGCTGTTTTTT.

This clonotype was detected only a few times. This sequence joins TRBV11-1 and TRBJ2-5, with 9 bases aligning to TRBD2. This CDR3 region has 15 residues. With 7 bases clipped from V and 11 bases from J, the junction kept 17 bases outside the gene matches. CDR1 is SGHAT and CDR2 is FQDESV in the germline V gene (reference sequence). Here the CDR3 DNA reads TGTGCCAGCACACGTAGCGGGGGAGTTTACAATGAGCAGTACTTC. Translated: CASTRSGGVYNEQYF.

The sample holds one count of this clonotype. Given a much more abundant clone one base away, this may be a read error. The chain carries TRBV12-3 or TRBV12-4 and TRBJ1-2; 7 bases map to TRBD1. This CDR3 contains 16 residues. CDR3 coding DNA: TGTGCCAGCAGCCCTAGGACAGGAGACCTCAACTATGACTACACCTTC. It encodes CASSPRTGDLNYDYTF.

This clonotype appeared a few times. V is TRBV5-5 and J is TRBJ2-7; D perhaps matches TRBD2 (5 bases). The germline CDR1 and CDR2 sequences are SGHKS and YYEKEE (reference sequence). V was shortened by 6 bases and J by 0 bases, with 28 bases between the two germline ends. CDR3 length: 19 residues. Here the CDR3 DNA reads TGTGCCAGCATCGATTTCCTACCCGTGAACAGAGGGAGCTCCTACGAGCAGTACTTC. Translating gives CASIDFLPVNRGSSYEQYF.

The chain recombines TRBV12-3 or TRBV12-4 with TRBJ2-3, with D perhaps TRBD2 (6 bases). The germline V and J ends were trimmed by 5 bases and 5 bases, with 20 bases remaining between them. The CDR3 sequence is 16 residues long. The DNA for the CDR3 is TGTGCCAGCAGTCAACGGGGGAGGATAGGGAGAGATACGCAGTATTTT. Residues: CASSQRGRIGRDTQYF.

This chain uses TRBV6-2 or TRBV6-3 with TRBJ2-3, with D possibly being TRBD1 (5 bases). Trimming pared 5 bases from V and 5 bases from J, leaving 17 bases between. Germline CDR1 and CDR2: MNHEY and SVGEGT. This CDR3 has 15 amino acids. This chain's CDR3 is CASSAPGWGIDTQYF. Written as DNA, the CDR3 is TGTGCCAGCAGTGCTCCCGGCTGGGGCATAGATACGCAGTATTTT.

The genes are TRBV6-8 and TRBJ2-7; perhaps TRBD2 as D (5 bases). The germline gives CDR1 MNHGY, CDR2 SAAAGT. The CDR3 covers 14 residues. Trimming took off 5 bases at V and 0 bases at J, with 11 bases between the two ends. CDR3 DNA sequence: TGTGCCAGCAGTGGGAGACCGCTCTCCTACGAGCAGTACTTC. Its protein product is CASSGRPLSYEQYF.

This chain joins TRBV7-3 and TRBJ2-1; perhaps TRBD2 as D (6 bases). Trimming cost V 0 bases and J 1 base, with 13 bases left between them. The CDR3 sequence is 17 residues long. From germline, CDR1 is SGHTA and CDR2 FQGTGA. The CDR3 DNA reads TGTGCCAGCAGCTTAACGGATGCGGGGAGTTCCTACAATGAGCAGTTCTTC. The encoded protein is CASSLTDAGSSYNEQFF.

The chain links TRBV11-2 to TRBJ2-1; TRBD2 might be the D (5 bases). Germline loops: CDR1 SGHAT, CDR2 FQNNGV. CDR3 length equals 15 residues. The V end lost 4 bases, the J end lost 6 bases, and 16 bases lay between the germline ends. The CDR3 DNA reads TGTGCCAGCAGCTCAGTGAAAGGGAGAGCCAATGAGCAGTTCTTC. Translation gives CASSSVKGRANEQFF. The whole variable domain, filled in from reference TRBV11-2 and TRBJ2-1, reads EAGVAQSPRYKIIEKRQSVAFWCNPISGHATLYWYQQILGQGPKLLIQFQNNGVVDDSQLPKDRFSAERLKGVDSTLKIQPAKLEDSAVYLCASSSVKGRANEQFFGPGTRLTVL.

J is TRBJ2-3 and V is TRBV29-1, with 12 bases fitting TRBD1. V was pared by 5 bases and J by 1 base, with 7 bases of the junction left unmatched. The CDR3 loop spans 16 amino acids. Germline V CDR1 and CDR2: SQVTM, ANQGSEA. The CDR3 DNA sequence: TGCAGCGTTCCTGGGACAGGGGGCCGAGGCACAGATACGCAGTATTTT. Translation: CSVPGTGGRGTDTQYF.

The V call is TRBV6-6, the J call TRBJ1-1, with a weak D call TRBD1 (6 bases). This CDR3 region has 15 residues. Trimming left V 6 bases short and J 1 base short, with 15 bases between. Germline V lookup: CDR1 MNHNY, CDR2 SVGAGI (reference sequence). The CDR3 loop is CASSPQGLRNTEAFF. The DNA of the CDR3 is TGTGCCAGCAGCCCCCAGGGGCTAAGGAACACTGAAGCTTTCTTT.

The sample holds many counts of this clonotype. The chain links TRBV12-3 or TRBV12-4 to TRBJ2-1; D gene unclear. Trimming took 4 bases from V and 2 from J, leaving 9 bases between them. This CDR3 is built from 14 residues. The CDR3 sequence: CASSYLGTYNEQFF. CDR3 DNA sequence: TGTGCCAGCAGTTACCTGGGGACCTACAATGAGCAGTTCTTC.

The chain recombines TRBV9 with TRBJ1-5; D is unclear. The V gene lost 4 bases and the J gene lost 5 bases, with 10 bases spanning the gap. This CDR3 has 13 amino acids. Germline lookup yields CDR1 SGDLS and CDR2 YYNGEE. The CDR3 spells CASSFRSDQPQHF. CDR3 DNA: TGTGCCAGCAGCTTCCGGAGTGATCAGCCCCAGCATTTT.